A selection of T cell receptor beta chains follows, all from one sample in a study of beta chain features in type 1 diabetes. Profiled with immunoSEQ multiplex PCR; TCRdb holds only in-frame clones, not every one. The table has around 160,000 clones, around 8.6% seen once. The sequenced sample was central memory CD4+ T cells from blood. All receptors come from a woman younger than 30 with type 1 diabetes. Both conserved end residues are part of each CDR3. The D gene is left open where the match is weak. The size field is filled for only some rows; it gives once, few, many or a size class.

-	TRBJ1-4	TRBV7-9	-	CASSRGQNNEKLFF	TGTGCCAGCAGCCGAGGTCAGAATAATGAAAAACTGTTTTTT
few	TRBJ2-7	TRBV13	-	CASSLVSFTYEQYF	TGTGCCAGCAGCTTAGTTAGTTTTACCTACGAGCAGTACTTC
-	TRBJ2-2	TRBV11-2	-	CASSLSGDTGELFF	TGTGCCAGCAGCTTATCGGGGGACACCGGGGAGCTGTTTTTT
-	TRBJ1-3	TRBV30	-	CAWSANRIGNTIYF	TGTGCCTGGAGTGCAAACAGGATCGGAAACACCATATATTTT
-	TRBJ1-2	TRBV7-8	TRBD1	CASSPQDRVRGYTF	TGTGCCAGCAGCCCCCAGGACAGGGTTCGAGGCTACACCTTC
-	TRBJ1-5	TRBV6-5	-	CASSRTGMSNQPQHF	TGTGCCAGCAGCCGTACAGGGATGAGCAATCAGCCCCAGCATTTT
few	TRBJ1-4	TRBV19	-	CASTRALGEKLFF	TGTGCCAGTACCAGGGCACTCGGTGAAAAACTGTTTTTT
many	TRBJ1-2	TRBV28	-	CASSRANYGYTF	TGTGCCAGCAGTCGGGCTAACTATGGCTACACCTTC
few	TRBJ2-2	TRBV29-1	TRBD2	CSVDWTSGNTGELFF	TGCAGCGTTGATTGGACTAGCGGGAACACCGGGGAGCTGTTTTTT
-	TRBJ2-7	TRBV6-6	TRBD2	CASSYFSGEQYF	TGTGCCAGCAGTTACTTTAGCGGGGAGCAGTACTTC
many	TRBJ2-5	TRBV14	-	CASSLLGETQYF	TGTGCCAGCAGCCTCCTAGGAGAGACCCAGTACTTC
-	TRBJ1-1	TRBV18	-	CASSQEKSKSPNTEAFF	TGTGCCAGCTCACAAGAAAAAAGCAAGTCGCCCAACACTGAAGCTTTCTTT
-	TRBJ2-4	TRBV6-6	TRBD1	CASYDRGTGAKNIQYF	TGTGCCAGCTACGACAGGGGAACGGGAGCCAAAAACATTCAGTACTTC
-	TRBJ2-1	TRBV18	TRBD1	CASSPSGQGLDEQFF	TGTGCCAGCTCACCTTCGGGACAGGGACTCGATGAGCAGTTCTTC
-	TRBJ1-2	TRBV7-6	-	CASSLIRRPLVIF	TGTGCCAGCAGCTTAATACGGAGACCTCTCGTCATCTTC
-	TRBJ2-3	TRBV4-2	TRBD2	CASSQVGSRTSGMDTQYF	TGTGCCAGCAGCCAAGTGGGGTCGCGGACTAGCGGGATGGATACGCAGTATTTT
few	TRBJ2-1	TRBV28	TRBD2	CASSPETSSRDEQFF	TGTGCCAGCAGCCCTGAGACTAGCTCCAGGGATGAGCAGTTCTTC